A selection of T cell receptor beta chains follows, all from one sample in a study of a mutant IDH1 vaccine in newly diagnosed glioma. Libraries were prepared by immunoSEQ multiplex PCR; TCRdb keeps only in-frame clonotypes and omits some of them. There are more than 20,000 clones in the sample; approximately 85% occur only once, and roughly 5% lies in the top ten. The specimen was PBMCs, collected from a glioma patient treated with radiotherapy, temozolomide or both. Source of these receptors: a man aged 40-49 years with glioma. CDR3s include the opening cysteine and the closing phenylalanine or tryptophan. Each record gives: CDR3 protein, CDR3 DNA, J gene, V gene, clone size, D gene. The D gene is left open where the match is weak. The listing skips clone size in some rows; elsewhere it reads once, few, many or a size class.

CSVEAGAHTF,TGCAGCGTTGAAGCAGGGGCGCACACCTTC,TRBJ1-2,TRBV29-1,NA,NA
CASSLEVRGSQYF,TGTGCCAGCAGCTTGGAGGTCCGGGGGTCCCAGTACTTC,TRBJ2-5,TRBV5-5,NA,NA
CASSQGTDGYTF,TGCGCCAGCAGCCAAGGGACGGATGGCTACACCTTC,TRBJ1-2,TRBV4-1,once,NA
CASSPQAKETLEAFF,TGCGCCAGCAGCCCCCAAGCCAAGGAAACCCTTGAAGCTTTCTTT,TRBJ1-1,TRBV4-1,NA,NA
CASSQDPGGLNIQYF,TGCGCCAGCAGCCAAGATCCAGGAGGGTTAAACATTCAGTACTTC,TRBJ2-4,TRBV4-1,NA,NA
CASSEVSSGGYF,TGCGCCAGCAGTGAGGTTTCTAGCGGGGGGTACTTC,TRBJ2-5,TRBV10-2,NA,TRBD2
CASSLGGLQPQHF,TGTGCCAGCAGCTTAGGGGGACTTCAGCCCCAGCATTTT,TRBJ1-5,TRBV7-2,NA,NA
CAWGVSGNQPQHF,TGTGCCTGGGGGGTGAGCGGCAATCAGCCCCAGCATTTT,TRBJ1-5,TRBV30,NA,NA
CASKVRTEAFF,TGTGCCAGCAAGGTCAGGACTGAAGCTTTCTTT,TRBJ1-1,TRBV6-1,few,NA
CASSSPGGGEKLFF,TGTGCCAGCAGCTCCCCCGGAGGGGGGGAAAAACTGTTTTTT,TRBJ1-4,TRBV6-6,NA,NA
CSGHWTAYEQYF,TGCAGCGGTCACTGGACTGCCTACGAGCAGTACTTC,TRBJ2-7,TRBV29-1,NA,NA
CSVEWAGSYEQYF,TGCAGCGTTGAATGGGCAGGCTCCTACGAGCAGTACTTC,TRBJ2-7,TRBV29-1,NA,NA
CASTPPAEREKLFF,TGCGCCAGCACCCCCCCGGCGGAGCGTGAAAAACTGTTTTTT,TRBJ1-4,TRBV4-1,NA,NA
CASRPGQNPYNEQFF,TGCGCCAGCAGACCGGGACAGAACCCCTACAATGAGCAGTTCTTC,TRBJ2-1,TRBV5-1,NA,TRBD1
CASSEKVLSGNTIYF,TGTGCCAGCAGTGAAAAGGTTCTCTCTGGAAACACCATATATTTT,TRBJ1-3,TRBV6-1,NA,NA
CASSLSGQINEKLFF,TGTGCCAGCAGCTTATCGGGACAGATAAATGAAAAACTGTTTTTT,TRBJ1-4,TRBV7-2,NA,TRBD1
CASSYSGTRTEAFF,TGTGCCAGCAGTTACAGTGGGACACGGACTGAAGCTTTCTTT,TRBJ1-1,TRBV6-6,NA,NA
CASKLYTNYGYTF,TGTGCCAGCAAACTTTATACTAACTATGGCTACACCTTC,TRBJ1-2,TRBV2,NA,NA
CASSPLYEAFF,TGTGCCAGCAGCCCCCTCTATGAAGCTTTCTTT,TRBJ1-1,TRBV11-2,few,NA
CASSLRGVNTEAFF,TGTGCCAGCAGCTTACGGGGGGTGAACACTGAAGCTTTCTTT,TRBJ1-1,TRBV11-2,NA,NA
CASSTLSTGMWTEAFF,TGTGCCAGTAGTACCCTATCGACAGGGATGTGGACTGAAGCTTTCTTT,TRBJ1-1,TRBV19,NA,TRBD1
CASSLFGGQGEQYF,TGTGCCAGCAGCTTGTTTGGGGGGCAAGGTGAGCAGTACTTC,TRBJ2-7,TRBV5-6,NA,NA
CASSFDLKPTDTQYF,TGTGCCAGCAGTTTCGACCTTAAGCCCACAGATACGCAGTATTTT,TRBJ2-3,TRBV5-6,NA,NA
CSERSYNEQFF,TGCAGCGAGCGGAGCTACAATGAGCAGTTCTTC,TRBJ2-1,TRBV29-1,medium-sized,NA
CASSLARGDGVHEQYF,TGTGCCAGCAGCTTAGCGCGGGGGGACGGGGTTCACGAGCAGTACTTC,TRBJ2-7,TRBV7-2,NA,TRBD2
CASSSQPGFSYNEQFF,TGTGCCAGTAGTTCCCAACCGGGTTTCTCCTACAATGAGCAGTTCTTC,TRBJ2-1,TRBV19,NA,NA
CASSLEGTSGSGETQYF,TGTGCCAGCAGCTTGGAAGGGACTAGCGGGAGCGGAGAGACCCAGTACTTC,TRBJ2-5,TRBV5-6,NA,TRBD2
CSVDPYSLNTEAFF,TGCAGCGTTGACCCGTACAGTTTGAACACTGAAGCTTTCTTT,TRBJ1-1,TRBV29-1,NA,NA
CASSAGQGPQETQYF,TGCGCCAGCAGTGCCGGACAGGGCCCCCAAGAGACCCAGTACTTC,TRBJ2-5,TRBV10-1,NA,TRBD1
CASSLAPNTEAFF,TGCGCCAGCAGCTTGGCCCCGAACACTGAAGCTTTCTTT,TRBJ1-1,TRBV5-1,NA,NA
CASSLEGNEQFF,TGTGCCAGCAGCTTAGAGGGAAATGAGCAGTTCTTC,TRBJ2-1,TRBV7-9,NA,NA
CASSDSTSGGAETQYF,TGTGCCAGCAGTGACTCGACTAGCGGGGGGGCAGAGACCCAGTACTTC,TRBJ2-5,TRBV6-4,NA,TRBD2
CAWRQVQGYGYTF,TGTGCCTGGAGGCAGGTACAGGGGTATGGCTACACCTTC,TRBJ1-2,TRBV30,NA,TRBD1
CASSLAGTHGNTIYF,TGTGCCAGCAGCTTGGCCGGGACACACGGAAACACCATATATTTT,TRBJ1-3,TRBV5-5,NA,NA
CASSRTGGSEKLFF,TGTGCCAGCAGCCGGACAGGGGGCAGCGAAAAACTGTTTTTT,TRBJ1-4,TRBV7-2,once,TRBD1
CATTTVYQETQYF,TGTGCCACCACGACAGTGTACCAAGAGACCCAGTACTTC,TRBJ2-5,TRBV6-1,once,NA
CASSSPGISYEQYF,TGCGCCAGCAGCTCCCCCGGCATATCCTACGAGCAGTACTTC,TRBJ2-7,TRBV5-1,NA,NA
CASSYRGTRYGTEAFF,TGTGCCAGCAGTTATCGGGGCACGAGGTACGGCACTGAAGCTTTCTTT,TRBJ1-1,TRBV6-5,NA,NA
CASSSFLTRQNTEAFF,TGTGCCAGCAGTTCCTTTCTAACCCGGCAAAACACTGAAGCTTTCTTT,TRBJ1-1,TRBV28,NA,NA
CASSFTGETQYF,TGTGCCAGCAGCTTCACAGGGGAGACCCAGTACTTC,TRBJ2-5,TRBV7-9,NA,NA
CASSERDYTEAFF,TGCGCCAGCAGTGAGCGAGATTACACTGAAGCTTTCTTT,TRBJ1-1,TRBV10-1,NA,NA
CASSVALLATKETQYF,TGTGCCAGCAGCGTAGCGCTCCTAGCCACTAAAGAGACCCAGTACTTC,TRBJ2-5,TRBV9,once,NA
CAISGGTGGDYEQYF,TGTGCCATCAGTGGGGGGACGGGTGGGGACTACGAGCAGTACTTC,TRBJ2-7,TRBV10-3,once,NA
CASSGSPLETQYF,TGTGCCAGCAGTGGAAGCCCCCTAGAGACCCAGTACTTC,TRBJ2-5,TRBV25-1,NA,NA
CASSVSTYGYTF,TGTGCCAGCAGTGTATCAACCTATGGCTACACCTTC,TRBJ1-2,TRBV25-1,NA,NA
CASSLGTGNTEAFF,TGTGCCAGCAGCCTTGGGACAGGCAACACTGAAGCTTTCTTT,TRBJ1-1,TRBV7-2,NA,TRBD1